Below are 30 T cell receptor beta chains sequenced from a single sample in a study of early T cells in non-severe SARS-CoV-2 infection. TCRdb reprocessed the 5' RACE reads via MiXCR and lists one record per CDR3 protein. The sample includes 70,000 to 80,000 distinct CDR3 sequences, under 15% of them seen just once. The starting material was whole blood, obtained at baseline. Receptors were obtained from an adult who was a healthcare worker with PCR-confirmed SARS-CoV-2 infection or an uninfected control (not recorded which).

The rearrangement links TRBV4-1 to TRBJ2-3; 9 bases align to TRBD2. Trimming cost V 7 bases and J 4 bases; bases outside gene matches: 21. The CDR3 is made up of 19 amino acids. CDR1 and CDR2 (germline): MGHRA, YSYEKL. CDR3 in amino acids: CASTGRGLAGGLGADTQYF. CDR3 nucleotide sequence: TGCGCCAGCACCGGTAGAGGGCTCGCGGGGGGGCTCGGGGCAGATACGCAGTATTTT.

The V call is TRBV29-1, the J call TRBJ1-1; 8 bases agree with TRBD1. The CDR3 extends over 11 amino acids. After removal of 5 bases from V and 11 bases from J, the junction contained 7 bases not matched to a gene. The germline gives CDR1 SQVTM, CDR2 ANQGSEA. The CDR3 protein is CSVLAGGDAFF. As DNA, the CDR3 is TGCAGCGTTTTGGCAGGGGGCGACGCTTTCTTT.

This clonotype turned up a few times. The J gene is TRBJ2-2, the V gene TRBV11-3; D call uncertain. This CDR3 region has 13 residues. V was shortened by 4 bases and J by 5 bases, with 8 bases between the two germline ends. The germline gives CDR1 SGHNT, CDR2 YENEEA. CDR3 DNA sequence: TGTGCCAGCAGCTCTAGTGTTACCGGGGAGCTGTTTTTT. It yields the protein CASSSSVTGELFF.

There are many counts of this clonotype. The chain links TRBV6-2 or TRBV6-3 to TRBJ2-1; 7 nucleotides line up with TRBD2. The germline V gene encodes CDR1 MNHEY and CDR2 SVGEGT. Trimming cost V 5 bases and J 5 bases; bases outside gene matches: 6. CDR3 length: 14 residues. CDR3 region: CASSPGLPNNEQFF. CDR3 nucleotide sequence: TGTGCCAGCAGTCCGGGACTACCCAACAATGAGCAGTTCTTC.

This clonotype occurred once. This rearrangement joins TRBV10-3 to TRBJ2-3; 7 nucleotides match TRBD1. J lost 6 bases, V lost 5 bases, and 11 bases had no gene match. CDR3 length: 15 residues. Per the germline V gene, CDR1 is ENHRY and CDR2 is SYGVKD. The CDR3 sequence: CAISPGQLATDTQYF. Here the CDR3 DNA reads TGTGCCATCAGTCCGGGACAGCTCGCAACGGATACGCAGTATTTT.

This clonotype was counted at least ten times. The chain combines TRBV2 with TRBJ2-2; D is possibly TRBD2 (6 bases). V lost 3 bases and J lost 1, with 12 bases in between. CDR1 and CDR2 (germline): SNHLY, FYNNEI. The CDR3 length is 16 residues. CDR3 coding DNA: TGTGCCAGCAGTGAGGACGGCGGGGTGAACACCGGGGAGCTGTTTTTT. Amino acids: CASSEDGGVNTGELFF.

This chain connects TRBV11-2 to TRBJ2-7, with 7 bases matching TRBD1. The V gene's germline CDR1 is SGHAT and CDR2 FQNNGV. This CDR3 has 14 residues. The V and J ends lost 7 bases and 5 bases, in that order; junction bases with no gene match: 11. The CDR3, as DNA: TGTGCCAGCAACCAGGGACAGCCATTCGACGAGCAGTACTTC. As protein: CASNQGQPFDEQYF.

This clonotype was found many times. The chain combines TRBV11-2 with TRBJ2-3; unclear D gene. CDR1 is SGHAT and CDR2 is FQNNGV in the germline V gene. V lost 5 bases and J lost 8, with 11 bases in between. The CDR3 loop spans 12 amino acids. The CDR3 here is CASSASVGTQYF. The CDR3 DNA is TGTGCCAGCAGCGCAAGCGTGGGTACGCAGTATTTT.

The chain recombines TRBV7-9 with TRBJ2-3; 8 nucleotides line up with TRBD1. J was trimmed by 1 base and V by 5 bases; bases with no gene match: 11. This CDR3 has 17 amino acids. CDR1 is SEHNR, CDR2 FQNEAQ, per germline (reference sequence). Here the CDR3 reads CASSTTRQGLGTDTQYF. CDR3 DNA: TGTGCCAGCAGCACTACCCGACAGGGGCTGGGCACAGATACGCAGTATTTT.

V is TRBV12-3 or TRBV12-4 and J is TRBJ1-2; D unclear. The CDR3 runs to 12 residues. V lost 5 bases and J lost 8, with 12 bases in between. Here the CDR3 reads CASSRSTGGYTF. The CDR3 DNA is TGTGCCAGCAGTCGTAGTACGGGCGGCTACACCTTC.

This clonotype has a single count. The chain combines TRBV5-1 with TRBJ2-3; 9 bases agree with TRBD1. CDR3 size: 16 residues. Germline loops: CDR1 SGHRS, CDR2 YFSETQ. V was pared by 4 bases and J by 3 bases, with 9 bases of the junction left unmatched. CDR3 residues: CASSVTGTGRTDTQYF. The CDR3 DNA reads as TGCGCCAGCAGCGTGACCGGGACAGGGCGAACAGATACGCAGTATTTT. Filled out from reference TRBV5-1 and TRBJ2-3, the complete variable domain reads KAGVTQTPRYLIKTRGQQVTLSCSPISGHRSVSWYQQTPGQGLQFLFEYFSETQRNKGNFPGRFSGRQFSNSRSEMNVSTLELGDSALYLCASSVTGTGRTDTQYFGPGTRLTVL.

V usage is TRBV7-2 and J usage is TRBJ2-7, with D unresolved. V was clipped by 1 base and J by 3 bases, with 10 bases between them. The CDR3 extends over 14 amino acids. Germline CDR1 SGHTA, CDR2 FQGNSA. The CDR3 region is CASSLVPANYEQYF. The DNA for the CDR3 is TGTGCCAGCAGCTTAGTCCCGGCCAACTACGAGCAGTACTTC. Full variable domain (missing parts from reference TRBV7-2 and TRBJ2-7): GAGVSQSPSNKVTEKGKDVELRCDPISGHTALYWYRQSLGQGLEFLIYFQGNSAPDKSGLPSDRFSAERTGGSVSTLTIQRTQQEDSAVYLCASSLVPANYEQYFGPGTRLTVT.

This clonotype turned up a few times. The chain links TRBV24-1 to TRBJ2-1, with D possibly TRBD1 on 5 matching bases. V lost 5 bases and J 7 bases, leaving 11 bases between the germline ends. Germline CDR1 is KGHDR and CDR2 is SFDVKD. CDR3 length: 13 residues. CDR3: CATSVQVGNEQFF. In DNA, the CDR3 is TGTGCCACCAGTGTACAGGTTGGGAATGAGCAGTTCTTC.

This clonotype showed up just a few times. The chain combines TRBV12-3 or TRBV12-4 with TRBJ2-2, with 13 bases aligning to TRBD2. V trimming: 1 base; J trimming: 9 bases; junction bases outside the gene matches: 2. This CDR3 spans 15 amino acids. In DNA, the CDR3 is TGTGCCAGCAGTTTAGGGGGACTAGCGGGACGGGAGCTGTTTTTT. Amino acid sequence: CASSLGGLAGRELFF.

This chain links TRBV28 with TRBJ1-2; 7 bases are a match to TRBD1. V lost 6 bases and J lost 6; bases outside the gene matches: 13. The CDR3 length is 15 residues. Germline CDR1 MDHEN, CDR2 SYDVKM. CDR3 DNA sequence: TGTGCCAGCAGATCACTCCCCGGACAGGCCGATGGCTACACCTTC. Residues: CASRSLPGQADGYTF.

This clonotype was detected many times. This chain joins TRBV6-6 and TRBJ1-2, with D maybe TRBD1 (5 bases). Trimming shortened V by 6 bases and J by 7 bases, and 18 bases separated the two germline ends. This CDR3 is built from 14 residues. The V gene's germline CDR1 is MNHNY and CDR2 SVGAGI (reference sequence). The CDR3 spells CASSPLPGDGGYTF. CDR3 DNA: TGTGCCAGCAGCCCCCTACCGGGGGATGGTGGCTACACCTTC.

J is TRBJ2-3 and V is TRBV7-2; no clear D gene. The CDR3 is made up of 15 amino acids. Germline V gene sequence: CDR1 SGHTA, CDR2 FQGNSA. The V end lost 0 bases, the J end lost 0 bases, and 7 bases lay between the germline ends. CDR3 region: CASSLAYPSTDTQYF. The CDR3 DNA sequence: TGTGCCAGCAGCTTAGCCTACCCAAGCACAGATACGCAGTATTTT.

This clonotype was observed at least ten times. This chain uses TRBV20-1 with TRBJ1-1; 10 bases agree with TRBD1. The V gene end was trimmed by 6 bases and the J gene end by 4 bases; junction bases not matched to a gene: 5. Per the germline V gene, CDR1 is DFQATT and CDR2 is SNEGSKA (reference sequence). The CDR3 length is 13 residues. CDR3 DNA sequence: TGCAGTGCAAAGACAGGGGGCATCACTGAAGCTTTCTTT. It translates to CSAKTGGITEAFF.

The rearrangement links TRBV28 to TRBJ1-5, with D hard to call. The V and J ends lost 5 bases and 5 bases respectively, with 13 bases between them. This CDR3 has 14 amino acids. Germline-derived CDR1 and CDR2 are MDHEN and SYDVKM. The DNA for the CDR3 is TGTGCCAGCAGTCCTGGCCAATTTCATCAGCCCCAGCATTTT. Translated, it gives CASSPGQFHQPQHF. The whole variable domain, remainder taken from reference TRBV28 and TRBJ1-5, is DVKVTQSSRYLVKRTGEKVFLECVQDMDHENMFWYRQDPGLGLRLIYFSYDVKMKEKGDIPEGYSVSREKKERFSLILESASTNQTSMYLCASSPGQFHQPQHFGDGTRLSIL.

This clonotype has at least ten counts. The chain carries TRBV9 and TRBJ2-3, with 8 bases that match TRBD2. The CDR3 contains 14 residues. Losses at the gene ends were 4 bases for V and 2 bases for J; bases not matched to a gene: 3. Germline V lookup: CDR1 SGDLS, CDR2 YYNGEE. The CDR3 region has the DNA TGTGCCAGCAGCCGGGGGGGATCCACAGATACGCAGTATTTT. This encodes CASSRGGSTDTQYF.

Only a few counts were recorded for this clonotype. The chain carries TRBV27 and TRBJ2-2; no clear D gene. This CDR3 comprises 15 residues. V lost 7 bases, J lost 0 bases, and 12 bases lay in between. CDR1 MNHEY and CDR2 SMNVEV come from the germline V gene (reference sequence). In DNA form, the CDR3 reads TGTGCCAGCACATGGGGATTCGCGAACACCGGGGAGCTGTTTTTT. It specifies CASTWGFANTGELFF.

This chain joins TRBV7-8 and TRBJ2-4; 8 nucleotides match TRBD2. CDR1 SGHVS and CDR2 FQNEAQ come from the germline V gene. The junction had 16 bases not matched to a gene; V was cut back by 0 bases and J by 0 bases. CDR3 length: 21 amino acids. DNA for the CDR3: TGTGCCAGCAGCTTAGCTAGGCCGGGACTAGGAACGGTGGCAGCCAAAAACATTCAGTACTTC. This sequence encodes CASSLARPGLGTVAAKNIQYF.

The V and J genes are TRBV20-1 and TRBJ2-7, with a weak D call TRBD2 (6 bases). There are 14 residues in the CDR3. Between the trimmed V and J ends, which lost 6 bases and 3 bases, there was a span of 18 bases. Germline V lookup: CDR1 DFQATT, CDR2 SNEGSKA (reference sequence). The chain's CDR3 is CSARSIADIYEQYF. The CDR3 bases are TGCAGTGCCCGTTCCATAGCGGACATCTACGAGCAGTACTTC.

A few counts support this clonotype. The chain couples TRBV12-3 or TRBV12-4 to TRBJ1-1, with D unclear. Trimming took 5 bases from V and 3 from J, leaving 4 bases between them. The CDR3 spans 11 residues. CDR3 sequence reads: CASSGHTEAFF. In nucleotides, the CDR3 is TGTGCCAGCAGTGGCCACACTGAAGCTTTCTTT.

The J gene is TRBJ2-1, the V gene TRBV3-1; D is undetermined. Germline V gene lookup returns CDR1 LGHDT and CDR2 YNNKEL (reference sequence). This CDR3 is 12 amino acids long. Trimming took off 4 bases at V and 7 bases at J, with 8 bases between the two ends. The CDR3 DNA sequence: TGTGCCAGCAGCCCTACCACAAATGAGCAGTTCTTC. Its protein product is CASSPTTNEQFF.

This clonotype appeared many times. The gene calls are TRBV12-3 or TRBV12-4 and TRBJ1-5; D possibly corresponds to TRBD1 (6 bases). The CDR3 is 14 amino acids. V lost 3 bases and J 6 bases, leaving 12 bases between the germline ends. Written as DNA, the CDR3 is TGTGCCAGCAGTTTTTCGGGGGCTCTTCAGCCCCAGCATTTT. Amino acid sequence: CASSFSGALQPQHF.

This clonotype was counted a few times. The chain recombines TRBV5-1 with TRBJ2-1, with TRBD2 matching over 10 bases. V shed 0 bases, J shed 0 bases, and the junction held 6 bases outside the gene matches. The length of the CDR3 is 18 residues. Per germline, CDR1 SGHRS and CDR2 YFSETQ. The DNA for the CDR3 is TGCGCCAGCAGCTTGGAGGGGACTAGCGAGATCTCCTACAATGAGCAGTTCTTC. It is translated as CASSLEGTSEISYNEQFF. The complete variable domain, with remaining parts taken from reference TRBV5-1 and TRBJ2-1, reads KAGVTQTPRYLIKTRGQQVTLSCSPISGHRSVSWYQQTPGQGLQFLFEYFSETQRNKGNFPGRFSGRQFSNSRSEMNVSTLELGDSALYLCASSLEGTSEISYNEQFFGPGTRLTVL.

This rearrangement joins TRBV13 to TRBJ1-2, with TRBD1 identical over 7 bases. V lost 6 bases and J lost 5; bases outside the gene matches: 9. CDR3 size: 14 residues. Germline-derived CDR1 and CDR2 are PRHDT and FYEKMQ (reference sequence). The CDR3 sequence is CASRAREGAYGYTF. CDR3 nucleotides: TGTGCCAGCAGGGCAAGGGAGGGGGCTTATGGCTACACCTTC.

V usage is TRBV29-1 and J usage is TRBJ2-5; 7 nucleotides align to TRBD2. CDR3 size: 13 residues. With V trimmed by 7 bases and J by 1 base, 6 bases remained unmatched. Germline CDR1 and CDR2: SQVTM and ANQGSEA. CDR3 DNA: TGCAGCGGAACACCTAGCGGCCAAGAGACCCAGTACTTC. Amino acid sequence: CSGTPSGQETQYF.

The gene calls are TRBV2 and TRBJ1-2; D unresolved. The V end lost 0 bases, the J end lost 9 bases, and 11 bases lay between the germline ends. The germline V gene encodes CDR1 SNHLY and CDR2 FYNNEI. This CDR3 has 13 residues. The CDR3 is CASSEAREGSYTF. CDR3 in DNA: TGTGCCAGCAGTGAAGCGCGGGAGGGTAGCTACACCTTC. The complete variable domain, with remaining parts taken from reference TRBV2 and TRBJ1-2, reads EPEVTQTPSHQVTQMGQEVILRCVPISNHLYFYWYRQILGQKVEFLVSFYNNEISEKSEIFDDQFSVERPDGSNFTLKIRSTKLEDSAMYFCASSEAREGSYTFGSGTRLTVV.